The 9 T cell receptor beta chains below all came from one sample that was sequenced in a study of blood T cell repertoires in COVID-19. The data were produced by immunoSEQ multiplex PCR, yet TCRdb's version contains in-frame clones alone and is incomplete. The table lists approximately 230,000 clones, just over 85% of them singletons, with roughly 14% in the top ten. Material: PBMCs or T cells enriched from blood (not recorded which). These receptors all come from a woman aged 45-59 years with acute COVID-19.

Written as DNA, the CDR3 is TGTGCCAGCAGGGAAGGAGGGCCCGGGAACACTGAAGCTTTCTTT. Translation gives CASREGGPGNTEAFF. V gene TRBV6-6 combines with J gene TRBJ1-1; D remains unclear. Germline CDR1 and CDR2: MNHNY and SVGAGI (reference sequence). Trimming shortened V by 6 bases and J by 1 base, and 15 bases separated the two germline ends. This CDR3 spans 15 amino acids.

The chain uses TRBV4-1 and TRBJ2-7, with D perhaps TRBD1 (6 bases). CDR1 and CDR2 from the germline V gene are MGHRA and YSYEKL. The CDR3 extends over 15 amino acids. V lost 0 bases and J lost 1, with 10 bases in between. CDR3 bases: TGCGCCAGCAGCCAAGATGGAACAGGGTCCTACGAGCAGTACTTC. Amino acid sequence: CASSQDGTGSYEQYF.

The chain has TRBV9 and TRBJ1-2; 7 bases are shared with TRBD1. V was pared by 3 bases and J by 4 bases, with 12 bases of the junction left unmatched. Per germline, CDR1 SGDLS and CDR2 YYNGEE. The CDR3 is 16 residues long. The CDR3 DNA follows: TGTGCCAGCAGCGGACGTGGACAGGCTAGCCCCTATGGCTACACCTTC. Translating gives CASSGRGQASPYGYTF.

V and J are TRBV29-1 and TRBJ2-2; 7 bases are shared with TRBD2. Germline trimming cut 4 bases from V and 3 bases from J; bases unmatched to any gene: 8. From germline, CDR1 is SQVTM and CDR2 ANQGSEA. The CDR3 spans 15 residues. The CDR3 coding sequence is TGCAGCGTTGGGGGGAGGGGTTGGGACACCGGGGAGCTGTTTTTT. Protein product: CSVGGRGWDTGELFF.

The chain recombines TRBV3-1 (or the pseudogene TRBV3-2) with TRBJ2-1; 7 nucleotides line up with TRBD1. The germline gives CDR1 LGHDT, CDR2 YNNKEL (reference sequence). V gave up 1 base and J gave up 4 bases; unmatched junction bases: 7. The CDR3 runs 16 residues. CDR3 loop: CASSQGLRGRYNEQFF. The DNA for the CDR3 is TGTGCCAGCAGCCAAGGACTCAGGGGGAGATACAATGAGCAGTTCTTC.

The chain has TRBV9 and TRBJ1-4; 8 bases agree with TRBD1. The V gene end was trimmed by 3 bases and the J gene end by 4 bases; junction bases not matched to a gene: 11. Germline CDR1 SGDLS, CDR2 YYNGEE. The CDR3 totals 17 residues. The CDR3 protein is CASSASDRDLNNEKLFF. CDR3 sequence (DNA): TGTGCCAGCAGCGCCTCGGACAGGGACCTAAATAATGAAAAACTGTTTTTT.

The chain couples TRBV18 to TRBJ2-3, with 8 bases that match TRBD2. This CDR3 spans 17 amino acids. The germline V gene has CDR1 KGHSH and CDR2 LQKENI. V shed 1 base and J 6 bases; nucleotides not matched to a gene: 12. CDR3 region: CASSPLGLASRRDTQYF. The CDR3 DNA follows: TGTGCCAGCTCACCACTCGGACTAGCCTCCCGGAGGGATACGCAGTATTTT.

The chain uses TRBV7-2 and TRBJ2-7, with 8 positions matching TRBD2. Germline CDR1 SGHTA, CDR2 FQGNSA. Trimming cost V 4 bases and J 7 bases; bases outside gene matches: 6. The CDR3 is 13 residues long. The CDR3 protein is CASSSRTSREQYF. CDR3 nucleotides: TGTGCCAGCAGCTCTAGGACTAGCCGGGAGCAGTACTTC. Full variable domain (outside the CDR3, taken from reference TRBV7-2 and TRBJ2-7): GAGVSQSPSNKVTEKGKDVELRCDPISGHTALYWYRQSLGQGLEFLIYFQGNSAPDKSGLPSDRFSAERTGGSVSTLTIQRTQQEDSAVYLCASSSRTSREQYFGPGTRLTVT.

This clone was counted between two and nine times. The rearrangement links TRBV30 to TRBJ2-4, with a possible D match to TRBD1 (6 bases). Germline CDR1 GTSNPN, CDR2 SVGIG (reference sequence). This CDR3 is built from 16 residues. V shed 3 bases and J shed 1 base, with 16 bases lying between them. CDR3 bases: TGTGCCTGGAGCACTCAGGGGAGTCCGGCCAAAAACATTCAGTACTTC. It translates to CAWSTQGSPAKNIQYF.